A single sample gave rise to the 10 T cell receptor beta chains below, sequenced in a study of radiation and T cells in renal cell carcinoma. Described time point: baseline pretreatment blood. Treatment reported: 15 Gy SBRT to primary tumor, nephrectomy 4 weeks later. Assay: immunoSEQ multiplex PCR; the TCRdb copy retains only in-frame clones and omits some. The sample yields 130,000 or so clones, approximately 82% seen once. Sequences were derived from blood, sampled from a patient whose treatment included radiotherapy and nephrectomy. Receptor source: a woman aged 45-59 years with renal cell carcinoma.

The J gene is TRBJ2-1, the V gene TRBV7-8, with 7 bases identical to TRBD2. V was clipped by 1 base and J by 4 bases; unmatched bases: 4. CDR3 length: 15 amino acids. Per the germline V gene, CDR1 is SGHVS and CDR2 is FQNEAQ. The CDR3 coding sequence is TGTGCCAGCAGCTTAGACGGGAGGTCGTACAATGAGCAGTTCTTC. This encodes CASSLDGRSYNEQFF.

The rearrangement links TRBV5-6 to TRBJ2-4, with D hard to call. Germline V gives CDR1 SGHDT, CDR2 YYEEEE. CDR3 length: 14 amino acids. Between the trimmed V and J ends, which lost 4 bases and 0 bases, there was a span of 8 bases. The CDR3: CASSPGVAKNIQYF. CDR3 nucleotide sequence: TGTGCCAGCAGCCCGGGCGTAGCCAAAAACATTCAGTACTTC.

The chain's CDR3 is CASSLIGLSYEQYF. Here the CDR3 DNA reads TGTGCCAGCAGCTTAATAGGCCTCTCCTACGAGCAGTACTTC. The rearrangement links TRBV7-3 to TRBJ2-7; D is unresolved. CDR3 length: 14 residues. The germline V and J ends were trimmed by 1 base and 0 bases, with 7 bases remaining between them. Germline-derived CDR1 and CDR2 are SGHTA and FQGTGA.

The rearrangement joins TRBV7-2 to TRBJ2-7; D not resolved. This CDR3 is 14 amino acids long. V lost 1 base to trimming and J lost 1 base, with 8 bases between them. Germline V lookup: CDR1 SGHTA, CDR2 FQGNSA. In nucleotides, the CDR3 is TGTGCCAGCAGCTTAGGTTCAGCGTCCTACGAGCAGTACTTC. Protein product: CASSLGSASYEQYF.

V is TRBV27 and J is TRBJ2-7; D is possibly TRBD2 (5 bases). Germline CDR1 MNHEY, CDR2 SMNVEV (reference sequence). V lost 6 bases and J lost 5, with 11 bases in between. The CDR3 length is 12 residues. CDR3 protein: CASRDEGHEQYF. CDR3 nucleotides: TGTGCCAGCAGGGATGAGGGCCACGAGCAGTACTTC.

The gene calls are TRBV7-9 and TRBJ2-5; D may match TRBD1 or TRBD2 (5 bases each). CDR1 is SEHNR and CDR2 is FQNEAQ in the germline V gene (reference sequence). The CDR3 contains 15 residues. Trimming removed 5 bases from V and 5 bases from J, with 18 bases in between. The CDR3 DNA reads TGTGCCAGCAGCCTCAGGGTAGAGGGCGGGGAGACCCAGTACTTC. This codes for CASSLRVEGGETQYF.

The chain combines TRBV5-4 with TRBJ2-7; 14 positions match TRBD2. CDR1 and CDR2 from the germline V gene are SGHNT and YYREEE (reference sequence). With 4 bases clipped from V and 6 bases from J, the junction kept 6 bases outside the gene matches. The CDR3 consists of 15 residues. The DNA for the CDR3 is TGTGCCAGCAGCAGGGGACTAGCGGGAGAGAGCGAGCAGTACTTC. Protein sequence: CASSRGLAGESEQYF.

V and J are TRBV6-5 and TRBJ2-7; D not resolved. The CDR3 spans 9 residues. The V end lost 11 bases, the J end lost 6 bases, and 8 bases lay between the germline ends. The V gene's germline CDR1 is MNHEY and CDR2 SVGAGI. The CDR3 protein is CAYLIEQYF. The CDR3 DNA follows: TGTGCCTATCTCATCGAGCAGTACTTC.

This clone showed up just a few times. The chain links TRBV5-1 to TRBJ1-4, with D unclear. Trimming removed 1 base from V and 8 bases from J, with 15 bases in between. The germline gives CDR1 SGHRS, CDR2 YFSETQ. The CDR3 has 15 residues. CDR3 in DNA: TGCGCCAGCAGCTTGCTCGGGTATGGTGGCGAAAAACTGTTTTTT. Translated: CASSLLGYGGEKLFF.

J is TRBJ1-2 and V is TRBV6-1; TRBD1 agrees at 9 bases. There are 15 residues in the CDR3. After removal of 5 bases from V and 8 bases from J, the junction contained 12 bases not matched to a gene. Germline loops: CDR1 MNHNS, CDR2 SASEGT. CDR3 sequence reads: CASSLTGTGQSGYTF. The CDR3 region has the DNA TGTGCCAGCAGTTTGACCGGGACAGGGCAATCGGGCTACACCTTC.